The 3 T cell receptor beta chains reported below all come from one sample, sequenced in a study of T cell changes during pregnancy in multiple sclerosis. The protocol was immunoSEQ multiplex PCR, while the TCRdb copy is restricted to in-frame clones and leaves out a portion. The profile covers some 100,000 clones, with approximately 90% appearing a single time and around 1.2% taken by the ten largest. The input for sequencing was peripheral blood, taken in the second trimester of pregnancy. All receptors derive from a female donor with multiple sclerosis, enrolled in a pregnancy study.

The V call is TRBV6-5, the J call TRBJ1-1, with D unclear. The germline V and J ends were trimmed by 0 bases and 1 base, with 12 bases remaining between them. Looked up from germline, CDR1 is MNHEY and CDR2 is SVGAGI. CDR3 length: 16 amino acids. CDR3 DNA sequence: TGTGCCAGCAGTTACTCCCCCACAACATCGAACACTGAAGCTTTCTTT. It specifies CASSYSPTTSNTEAFF.

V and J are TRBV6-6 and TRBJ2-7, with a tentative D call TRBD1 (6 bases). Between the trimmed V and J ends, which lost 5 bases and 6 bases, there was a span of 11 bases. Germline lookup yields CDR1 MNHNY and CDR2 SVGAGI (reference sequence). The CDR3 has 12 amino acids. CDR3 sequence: CASSLEGGEQYF. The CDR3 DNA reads TGTGCCAGCAGTCTAGAAGGGGGCGAGCAGTACTTC.

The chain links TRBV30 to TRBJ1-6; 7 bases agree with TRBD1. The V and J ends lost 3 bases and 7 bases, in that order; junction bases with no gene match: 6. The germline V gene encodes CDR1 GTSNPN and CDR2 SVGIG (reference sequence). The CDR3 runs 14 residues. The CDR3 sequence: CAWSRGQPNSPLHF. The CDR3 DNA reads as TGTGCCTGGAGCAGGGGACAGCCAAATTCACCCCTCCACTTT.